What follows is one TCR beta chain and its context. Its target is not known. The source of the sample is a study of T-cell memory formation after mild COVID-19. About the research overall: In these data, TCR clusters were largely donor specific. Whole-study results and caveats: Cross-reactive memory appears to have joined, as suggested by some responding clones showing up in pre-infection memory. Researchers report contracting CD4+ clones mostly in CM and EM, with CD8+ clones in EMRA.

Constant-segment primers and 5'RACE yielded cDNA libraries for TCR alpha and TCR beta, each carrying sample barcodes and UMIs. TCRdb reanalysed the 5' RACE reads using MiXCR and keeps one entry per CDR3 protein. The sample carries about 140,000 distinct CDR3 sequences, 11% to 15% recorded once. The CDR3 is 14 residues long. V lost 3 bases, J lost 8 bases, and 14 bases lay in between. The receptor comes from an adult woman who had mild COVID-19 (a few samples of this study predate the infection). Cell type and time point are not known. The sample comprised PBMCs or a T cell subset sorted from them (not recorded which). This chain connects TRBV12-3 or TRBV12-4 to TRBJ2-1; tentative D call: TRBD1 (6 bases). The CDR3 is CASSFSARGDEQFF. The CDR3 DNA is TGTGCCAGCAGTTTTTCCGCCAGGGGCGATGAGCAGTTCTTC.